Listed below are T cell receptor beta chains from one sample, sequenced in a study of cytomegalovirus exposure and HLA in healthy donors. Measured with immunoSEQ multiplex PCR; TCRdb has only the in-frame clones, and not every one. This table holds tens of thousands of clones, approximately 71% found once. Sequencing was performed on PBMCs. The receptors were gathered from a man aged 30 to 39 in good health and CMV-seronegative. Both conserved end residues are part of each CDR3. D genes are given only for firm matches.

j_call v_call d_call cdr3_aa cdr3_nt
TRBJ1-4 TRBV29-1 . CSGQGSTNEKLFF TGCAGCGGTCAGGGATCAACTAATGAAAAACTGTTTTTT
TRBJ2-1 TRBV2 . CASSEAGASYWFF TGTGCCAGCAGTGAAGCGGGGGCTAGTTATTGGTTCTTC
TRBJ2-7 TRBV4-2 TRBD1 CASSQDLPRTGLTYEQYF TGTGCCAGCAGCCAAGATTTGCCCAGGACAGGGCTTACCTACGAGCAGTACTTC
TRBJ1-4 TRBV9 . CASSVTEKAEKLFF TGTGCCAGCAGCGTCACAGAGAAGGCTGAAAAACTGTTTTTT
TRBJ2-3 TRBV28 TRBD2 CASSFRTSGGTSTDTQYF TGTGCCAGCAGTTTCCGGACTAGCGGGGGTACTAGCACAGATACGCAGTATTTT
TRBJ2-5 TRBV11-2 . CASSLDSRETQYF TGTGCCAGCAGCTTAGATTCTAGGGAGACCCAGTACTTC
TRBJ1-4 TRBV29-1 . CSAMRSAATNEKLFF TGCAGCGCAATGAGGTCTGCCGCAACTAATGAAAAACTGTTTTTT
TRBJ2-3 TRBV30 TRBD2 CAWSAGLAGGLDTQYF TGTGCCTGGAGTGCGGGACTAGCGGGGGGGTTAGATACGCAGTATTTT
TRBJ2-7 TRBV18 TRBD1 CASSPRYSGTDSYEQYF TGTGCCAGCTCACCACGTTATTCCGGGACAGACTCCTACGAGCAGTACTTC
TRBJ2-7 TRBV28 . CASTSTRVSEQYF TGTGCCAGCACCTCTACCAGGGTATCCGAGCAGTACTTC
TRBJ2-7 TRBV7-2 TRBD2 CASSFGTSGTPYEQYF TGTGCCAGCAGCTTTGGGACTAGCGGGACGCCCTACGAGCAGTACTTC
TRBJ2-1 TRBV18 TRBD2 CASSPVIAGGLSSYNEQFF TGTGCCAGCTCACCAGTGATAGCGGGGGGTCTAAGCTCCTACAATGAGCAGTTCTTC
TRBJ2-1 TRBV4-2 . CASSAAEYNEQFF TGTGCCAGCAGCGCGGCGGAGTACAATGAGCAGTTCTTC